The clone carrying this T cell receptor beta chain was seen a handful of times. Its matching antigen is unknown. The data were taken from a study of CD8 T cells in Susac syndrome. Study results and limitations: It was acknowledged by the study that relatively few individuals were included in its TCR sequencing and HLA analysis.

After extraction with the RNeasy kit, roughly 0.5 to 1 ug of the RNA was reverse transcribed using random hexamers. Across 54 Vbeta and 13 Jbeta, immunoSEQ multiplex PCR amplified TCR beta CDR3. TCRdb reprocessed the immunoSEQ multiplex PCR reads with MiXCR, giving one entry per CDR3 protein. Here the sample spans about 66,000 distinct CDR3 sequences, approximately 96% being singletons. Germline V gene data show CDR1 as MDHEN and CDR2 as SYDVKM. V lost 3 bases to trimming and J lost 3 bases, with 6 bases between them. The CDR3 extends over 13 amino acids. The multiple sclerosis control group consisted of treatment-naive patients whose relapsing-remitting disease, which was either stable or active, fulfilled revised McDonald criteria.

The source of this sequence is a human donor with multiple sclerosis. The sequenced sample was CD8+ T cells from PBMCs. This chain links TRBV28 with TRBJ2-1, with D possibly being TRBD2 (6 bases). The CDR3, as DNA: TGTGCCAGCAGTTTGGGGGGCTACAATGAGCAGTTCTTC. Protein product: CASSLGGYNEQFF.